This record covers a single T cell receptor (beta chain). Some clones are missing from TCRdb's copy, which holds only in-frame ones; the method was immunoSEQ multiplex PCR. The repertoire consists of tens of thousands of clones, with roughly nine tenths occurring once and the leading ten covering about 4.6%. This specimen belongs to a study of chemoradiotherapy in HPV16-positive cancers. Across the whole study: Candidate HPV-specific T-cell clones and common TCR motifs came from functional assays in a couple of HPV16-positive patients.

Germline CDR1 is SGDLS and CDR2 is YYNGEE. Trimming cost V 0 bases and J 9 bases, with 10 bases left between them. The CDR3 has 14 residues. The sequencing here drew on blood, taken from a patient who underwent chemoradiotherapy. The source is a human donor with HPV-associated anogenital cancer. The rearrangement links TRBV9 to TRBJ1-6; D is unresolved. The DNA for the CDR3 is TGTGCCAGCAGCGTAGCGGGTTTCGGTTCACCCCTCCACTTT. Protein sequence: CASSVAGFGSPLHF.